A single sample is the source of the 8 T cell receptor beta chains below, sequenced in a study of identical twins. Via MiXCR, TCRdb re-called the 5' RACE reads, giving one row per CDR3 protein. The table shows 400,000 to 500,000 distinct CDR3 sequences, with roughly an eighth occurring only once. In addition, the sample was reused for a study of yellow fever vaccine responses in identical twins.

Material for sequencing was CD4+ T cells sorted from blood. These receptors were collected from a woman aged 18 to 35 in good health.

This clonotype was counted a few times. This chain connects TRBV12-3 or TRBV12-4 to TRBJ1-1, with TRBD1 matching over 8 bases. Unmatched junction bases numbered 9, after V lost 8 bases and J lost 4 bases. The CDR3 covers 14 residues. In DNA form, the CDR3 reads TGTGCCAGCCGATCCGGGACAGGCGGCACTGAAGCTTTCTTT. It is translated as CASRSGTGGTEAFF.

This chain uses TRBV20-1 with TRBJ1-6, with D unclear. The germline V gene encodes CDR1 DFQATT and CDR2 SNEGSKA (reference sequence). V lost 3 bases and J lost 9, with 24 bases in between. The CDR3 contains 17 residues. The CDR3 nucleotides read TGCAGTGCTAGTTTGGCAGCGGCGAGTATCTTAGGTTCACCCCTCCACTTT. Its protein product is CSASLAAASILGSPLHF.

The chain carries TRBV4-2 and TRBJ2-7; D ambiguous. Germline CDR1 LGHNA, CDR2 YNFKEQ. This CDR3 is built from 13 residues. Trimming removed 1 base at V and 2 bases at J, with 6 bases between. This CDR3 reads CASSQAQAYEQYF. DNA of the CDR3: TGTGCCAGCAGCCAAGCCCAAGCCTACGAGCAGTACTTC.

The chain is built from TRBV1 and TRBJ2-2; the D segment call TRBD1 is taken from the table without a DNA check. TRBV1 is noted as a pseudogene. The CDR3 extends over 18 amino acids. In nucleotides, the CDR3 is TGCACCAGCAGCCAAGATCCCGGGGCAGGGGATTATTTTAGGGAGCTGTTTTTT. Translated, it gives CTSSQDPGAGDYFRELFF.

CDR3 residues: CASSESSTDTQYF. CDR3 DNA: TGTGCCAGTTCAGAATCTAGCACAGATACGCAGTATTTT. J is TRBJ2-3 and V is TRBV25-1; no clear D gene. The germline V gene has CDR1 MGHDK and CDR2 SYGVNS. V was cut by 9 bases and J by 0 bases, with 10 bases left in between. The CDR3 is 13 amino acids.

The CDR3 spells CASSPGTLSSYNEQFF. CDR3 sequence (DNA): TGTGCCAGCAGCCCCGGGACACTAAGCTCCTACAATGAGCAGTTCTTC. The chain is built from TRBV7-9 and TRBJ2-1; D is perhaps TRBD1 (6 bases). In germline, CDR1 is SEHNR, CDR2 FQNEAQ (reference sequence). The germline V and J ends were trimmed by 5 bases and 0 bases, with 14 bases remaining between them. The CDR3 has 16 amino acids.

This chain uses TRBV12-3 or TRBV12-4 with TRBJ2-1; 10 nucleotides align to TRBD2. The CDR3 has 15 residues. The trim removed 6 bases at V and 7 bases at J, leaving 9 bases unmatched. CDR3 DNA: TGTGCCAGCAGCCAAGCGGGGGGGCTTAGGAATGAGCAGTTCTTC. Translating it yields CASSQAGGLRNEQFF.

Only a few counts were recorded for this clonotype. The chain recombines TRBV20-1 with TRBJ1-2; D unclear. Trimming cost V 1 base and J 1 base, with 10 bases left between them. Germline V gene sequence: CDR1 DFQATT, CDR2 SNEGSKA (reference sequence). The CDR3 loop spans 14 amino acids. The CDR3 coding sequence is TGCAGTGCTAGAGTGCCCAGGAATAACTATGGCTACACCTTC. This sequence encodes CSARVPRNNYGYTF.